There are many counts of the clone carrying this T cell receptor (beta chain). Time point in this sample: blood at routine non-recurrence follow-up after resection. In the library, each TCR cDNA molecule bore its own unique molecular identifier. TCRdb itself ran the 5' RACE reads through MiXCR, one entry per CDR3 protein. The top ten clones hold 30% to 45% of a sample with under 25,000 distinct CDR3 sequences, less than 12% of them seen once. The entry originates in a study of spatial heterogeneity in lung cancer. The CDR3 loop spans 22 amino acids. In germline, CDR1 is MGHDK, CDR2 SYGVNS. V was pared by 5 bases and J by 3 bases, with 32 bases between.

The receptor comes from a female donor with early-stage non-small cell lung cancer. V gene TRBV25-1 combines with J gene TRBJ2-6; perhaps TRBD2 as D (6 bases). The sample here was PBMCs, taken at follow-up. The CDR3 DNA sequence: TGTGCCAGCAGTATAGTAGGAGATTTTATTATTCAGAGGGAGGTTGGGGCCAACGTCCTGACTTTC. Amino acid sequence: CASSIVGDFIIQREVGANVLTF.